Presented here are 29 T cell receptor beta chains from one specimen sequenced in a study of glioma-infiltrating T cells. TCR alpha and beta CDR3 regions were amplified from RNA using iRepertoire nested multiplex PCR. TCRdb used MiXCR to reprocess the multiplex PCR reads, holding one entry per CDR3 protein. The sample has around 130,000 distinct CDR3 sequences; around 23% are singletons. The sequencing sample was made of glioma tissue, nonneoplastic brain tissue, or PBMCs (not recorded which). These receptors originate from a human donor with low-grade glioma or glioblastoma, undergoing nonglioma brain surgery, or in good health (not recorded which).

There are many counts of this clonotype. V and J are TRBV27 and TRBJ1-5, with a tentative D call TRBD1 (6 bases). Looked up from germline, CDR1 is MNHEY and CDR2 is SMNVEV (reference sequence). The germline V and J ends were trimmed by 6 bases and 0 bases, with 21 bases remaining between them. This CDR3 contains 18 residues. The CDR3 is CASRSSGRGGYSNQPQHF. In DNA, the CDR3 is TGTGCCAGCAGATCCTCCGGCCGAGGGGGTTATAGCAATCAGCCCCAGCATTTT.

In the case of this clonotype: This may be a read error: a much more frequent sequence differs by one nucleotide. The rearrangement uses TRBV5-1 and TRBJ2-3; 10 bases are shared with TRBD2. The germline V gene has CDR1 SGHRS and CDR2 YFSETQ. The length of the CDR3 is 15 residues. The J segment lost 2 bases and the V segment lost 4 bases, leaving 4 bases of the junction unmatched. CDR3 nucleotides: TGCGCCAGCAGCCCCGGGACTAGCGCCACAGATACGCAGTATTTT. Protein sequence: CASSPGTSATDTQYF.

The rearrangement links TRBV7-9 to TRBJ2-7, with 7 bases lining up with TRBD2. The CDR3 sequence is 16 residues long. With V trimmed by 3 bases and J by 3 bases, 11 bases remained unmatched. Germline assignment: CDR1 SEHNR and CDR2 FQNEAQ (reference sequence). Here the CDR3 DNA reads TGTGCCAGCAGCTTTAAGAAGGGAGGGAGTTTCTACGAGCAGTACGTC. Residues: CASSFKKGGSFYEQYV.

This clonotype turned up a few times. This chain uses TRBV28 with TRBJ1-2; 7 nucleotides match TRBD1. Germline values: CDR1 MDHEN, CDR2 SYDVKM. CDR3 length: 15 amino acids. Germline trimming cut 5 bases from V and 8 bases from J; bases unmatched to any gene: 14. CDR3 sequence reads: CASSKRQGLYVGYTF. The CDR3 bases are TGTGCCAGCAGTAAAAGACAGGGTCTATACGTCGGCTACACCTTC.

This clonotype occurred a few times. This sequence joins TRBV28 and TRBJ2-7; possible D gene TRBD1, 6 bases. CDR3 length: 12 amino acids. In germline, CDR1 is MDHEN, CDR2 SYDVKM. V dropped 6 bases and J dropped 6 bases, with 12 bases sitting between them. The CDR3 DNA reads TGTGCCAGCAGCCACAGGGTCTCCGAGCAGTACGTC. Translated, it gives CASSHRVSEQYV.

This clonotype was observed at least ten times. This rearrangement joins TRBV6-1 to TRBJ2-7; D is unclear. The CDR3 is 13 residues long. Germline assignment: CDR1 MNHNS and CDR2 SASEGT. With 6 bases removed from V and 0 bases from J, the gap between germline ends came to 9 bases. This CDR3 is CASSIDHSYEQYV. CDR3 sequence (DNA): TGTGCCAGCAGCATAGATCACTCCTACGAGCAGTACGTC.

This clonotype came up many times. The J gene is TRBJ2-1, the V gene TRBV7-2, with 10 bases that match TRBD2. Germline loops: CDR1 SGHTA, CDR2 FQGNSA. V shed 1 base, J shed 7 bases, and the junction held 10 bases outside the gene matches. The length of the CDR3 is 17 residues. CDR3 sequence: CASSLGRVAGGRNEQFF. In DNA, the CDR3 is TGTGCCAGCAGCTTAGGACGGGTAGCGGGGGGTCGGAATGAGCAGTTCTTC.

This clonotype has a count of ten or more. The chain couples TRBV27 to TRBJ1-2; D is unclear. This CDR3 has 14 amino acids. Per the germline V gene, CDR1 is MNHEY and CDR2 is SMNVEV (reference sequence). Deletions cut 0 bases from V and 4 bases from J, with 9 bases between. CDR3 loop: CASSLSRVTYGYTF. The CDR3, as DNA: TGTGCCAGCAGTTTATCGAGGGTTACCTATGGCTACACCTTC.

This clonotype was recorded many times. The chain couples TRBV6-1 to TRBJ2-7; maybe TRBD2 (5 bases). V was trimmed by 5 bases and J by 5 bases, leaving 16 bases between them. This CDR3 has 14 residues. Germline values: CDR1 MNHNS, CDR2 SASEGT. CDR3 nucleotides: TGTGCCAGCAGTTTAGGAAGCGGCCTAAACGAGCAGTACGTC. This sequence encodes CASSLGSGLNEQYV.

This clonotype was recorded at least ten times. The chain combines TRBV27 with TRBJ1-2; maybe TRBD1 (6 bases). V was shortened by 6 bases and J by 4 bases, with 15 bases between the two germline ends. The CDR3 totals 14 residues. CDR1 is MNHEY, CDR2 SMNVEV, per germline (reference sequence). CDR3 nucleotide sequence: TGTGCCAGCAGCCTCTCCCCGGACAGCTATGGCTACACCTTC. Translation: CASSLSPDSYGYTF.

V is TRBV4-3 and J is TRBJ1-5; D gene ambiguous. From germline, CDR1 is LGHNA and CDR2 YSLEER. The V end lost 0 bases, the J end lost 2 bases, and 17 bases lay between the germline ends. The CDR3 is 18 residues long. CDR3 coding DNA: TGCGCCAGCAGCCAAGAGCTTGGTTTTGGGGTTGGCAATCAGCCCCAGCATTTT. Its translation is CASSQELGFGVGNQPQHF.

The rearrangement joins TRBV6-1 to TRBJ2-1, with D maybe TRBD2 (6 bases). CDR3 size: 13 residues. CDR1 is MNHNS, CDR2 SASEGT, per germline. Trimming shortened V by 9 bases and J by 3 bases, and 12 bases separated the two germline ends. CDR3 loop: CASSWGGYNEQFF. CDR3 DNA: TGTGCCAGTAGCTGGGGAGGCTACAATGAGCAGTTCTTC.

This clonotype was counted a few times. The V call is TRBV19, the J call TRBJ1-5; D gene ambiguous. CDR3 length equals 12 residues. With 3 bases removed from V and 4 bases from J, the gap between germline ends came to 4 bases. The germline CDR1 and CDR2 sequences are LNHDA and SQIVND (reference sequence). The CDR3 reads CASSIFNQPQHF. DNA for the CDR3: TGTGCCAGTAGTATTTTTAATCAGCCCCAGCATTTT.

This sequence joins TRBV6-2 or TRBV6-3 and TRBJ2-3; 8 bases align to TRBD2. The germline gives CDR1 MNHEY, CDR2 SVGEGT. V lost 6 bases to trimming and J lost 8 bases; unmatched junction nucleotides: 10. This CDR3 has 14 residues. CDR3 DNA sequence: TGTGCCAGCAGAACGGGGGGGCTCCAGCGTACGCAGTATTTT. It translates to CASRTGGLQRTQYF.

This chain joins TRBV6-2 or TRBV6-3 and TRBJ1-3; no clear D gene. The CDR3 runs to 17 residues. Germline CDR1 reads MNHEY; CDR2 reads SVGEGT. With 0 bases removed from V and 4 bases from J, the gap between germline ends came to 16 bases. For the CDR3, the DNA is TGTGCCAGCAGTTACTCCGGCCCCCGAGGACGCGGAAACACCATATATTTT. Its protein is CASSYSGPRGRGNTIYF.

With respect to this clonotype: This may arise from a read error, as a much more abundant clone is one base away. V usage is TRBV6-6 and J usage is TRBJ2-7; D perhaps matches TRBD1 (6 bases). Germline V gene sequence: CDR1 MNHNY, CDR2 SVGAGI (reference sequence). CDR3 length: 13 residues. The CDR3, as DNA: TGTGCCAGTTCCCGACAGGACCTCTACGAGCAGTGCGTC. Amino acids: CASSRQDLYEQCV.

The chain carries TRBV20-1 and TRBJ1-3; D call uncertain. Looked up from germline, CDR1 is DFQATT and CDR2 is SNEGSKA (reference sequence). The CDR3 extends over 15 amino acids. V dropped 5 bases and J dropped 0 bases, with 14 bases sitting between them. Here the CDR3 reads CSAGREGRSGNTIYF. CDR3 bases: TGCAGTGCTGGACGTGAGGGCCGCTCTGGAAACACCATATATTTT.

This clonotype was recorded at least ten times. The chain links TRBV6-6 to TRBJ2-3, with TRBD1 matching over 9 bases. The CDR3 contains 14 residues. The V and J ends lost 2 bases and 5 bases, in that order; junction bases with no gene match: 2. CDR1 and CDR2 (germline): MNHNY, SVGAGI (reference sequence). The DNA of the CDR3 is TGTGCCAGCAGTTACCGACAGGGGGGAGATACGCAGTATTTT. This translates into CASSYRQGGDTQYF.

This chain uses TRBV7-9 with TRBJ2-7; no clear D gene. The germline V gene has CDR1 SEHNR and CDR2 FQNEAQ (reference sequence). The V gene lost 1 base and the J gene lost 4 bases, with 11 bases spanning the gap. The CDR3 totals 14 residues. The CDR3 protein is CASSLDLQIYEQYV. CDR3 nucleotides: TGTGCCAGCAGCTTAGATCTACAGATTTACGAGCAGTACGTC.

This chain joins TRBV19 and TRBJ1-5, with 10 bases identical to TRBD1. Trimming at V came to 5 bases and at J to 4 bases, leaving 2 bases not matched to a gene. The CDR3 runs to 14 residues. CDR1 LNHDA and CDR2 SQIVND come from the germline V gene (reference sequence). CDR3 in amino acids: CASSGDRGNQPQHF. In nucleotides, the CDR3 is TGTGCCAGTAGTGGGGACAGGGGAAATCAGCCCCAGCATTTT. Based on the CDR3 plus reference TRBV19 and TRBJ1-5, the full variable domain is DGGITQSPKYLFRKEGQNVTLSCEQNLNHDAMYWYRQDPGQGLRLIYYSQIVNDFQKGDIAEGYSVSREKKESFPLTVTSAQKNPTAFYLCASSGDRGNQPQHFGDGTRLSIL.

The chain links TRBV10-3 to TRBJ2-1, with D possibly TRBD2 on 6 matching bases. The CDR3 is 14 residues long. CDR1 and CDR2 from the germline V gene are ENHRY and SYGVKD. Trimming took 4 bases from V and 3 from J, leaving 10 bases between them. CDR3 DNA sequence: TGTGCCATCAGTGGGTTCGGGGGCTACAATGAGCAGTTCTTC. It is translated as CAISGFGGYNEQFF.

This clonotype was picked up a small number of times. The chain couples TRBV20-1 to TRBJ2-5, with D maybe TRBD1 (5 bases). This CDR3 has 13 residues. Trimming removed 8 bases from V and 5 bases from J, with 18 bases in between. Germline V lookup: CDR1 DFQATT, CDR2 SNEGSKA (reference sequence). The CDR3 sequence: CSCQGFLGETQYF. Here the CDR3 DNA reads TGCAGTTGCCAGGGATTCTTGGGGGAGACCCAGTACTTC.

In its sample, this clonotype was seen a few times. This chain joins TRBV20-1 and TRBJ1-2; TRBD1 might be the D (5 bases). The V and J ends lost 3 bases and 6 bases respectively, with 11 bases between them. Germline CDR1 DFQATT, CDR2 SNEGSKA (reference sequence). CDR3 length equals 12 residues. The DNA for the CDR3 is TGCAGTGCTAGGAGGAGGGGTGATGGCTACACCTTC. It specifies CSARRRGDGYTF.

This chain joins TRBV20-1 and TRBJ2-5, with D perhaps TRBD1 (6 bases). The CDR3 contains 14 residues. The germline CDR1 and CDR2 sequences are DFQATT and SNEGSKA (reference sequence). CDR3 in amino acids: CAVYNTGTKETQYF. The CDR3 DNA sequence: TGCGCAGTGTACAACACCGGGACAAAAGAGACCCAGTACTTC.

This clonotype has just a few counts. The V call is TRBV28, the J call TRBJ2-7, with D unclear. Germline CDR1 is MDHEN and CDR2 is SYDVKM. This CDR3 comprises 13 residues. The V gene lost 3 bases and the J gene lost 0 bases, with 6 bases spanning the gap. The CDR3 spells CASSFPSSYEQYV. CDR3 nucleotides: TGTGCCAGCAGTTTCCCTTCCTCCTACGAGCAGTACGTC.

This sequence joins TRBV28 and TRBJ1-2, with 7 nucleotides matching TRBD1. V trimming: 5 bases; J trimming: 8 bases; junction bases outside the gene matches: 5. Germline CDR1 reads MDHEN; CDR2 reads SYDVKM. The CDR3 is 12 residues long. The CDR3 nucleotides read TGTGCCAGCAGTACGACAGGGCGAGGCTACACCTTC. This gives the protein CASSTTGRGYTF.

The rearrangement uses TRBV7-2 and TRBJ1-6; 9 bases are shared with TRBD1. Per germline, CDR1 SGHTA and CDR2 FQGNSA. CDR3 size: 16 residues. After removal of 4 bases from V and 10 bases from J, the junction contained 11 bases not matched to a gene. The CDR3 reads CASSYYGTGPGSPLHF. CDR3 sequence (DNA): TGTGCCAGCAGCTACTACGGGACAGGGCCCGGGTCACCCCTCCACTTT.

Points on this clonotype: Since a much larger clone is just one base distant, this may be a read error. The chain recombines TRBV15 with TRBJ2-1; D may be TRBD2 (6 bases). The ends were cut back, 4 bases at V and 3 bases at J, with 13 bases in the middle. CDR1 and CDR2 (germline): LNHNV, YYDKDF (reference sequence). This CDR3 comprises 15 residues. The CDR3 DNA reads TGTGCCACCAGCAAAATTAGCGGAGTCTACAATGAGCAGTTCTTC. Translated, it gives CATSKISGVYNEQFF.

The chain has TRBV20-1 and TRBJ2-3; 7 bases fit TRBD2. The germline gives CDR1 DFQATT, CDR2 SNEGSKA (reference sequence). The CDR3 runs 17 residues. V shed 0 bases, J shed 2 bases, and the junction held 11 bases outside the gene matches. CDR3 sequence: CSARDPWGGGTTDTQYF. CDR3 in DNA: TGCAGTGCTAGAGATCCCTGGGGGGGGGGAACCACAGATACGCAGTATTTT.